This passage covers 21 T cell receptor beta chains from one sample sequenced in a study of regulatory T cells in long-lasting Graves disease. CDR3 regions were amplified by Arm-PCR using iRepertoire HTBI primers to build TCR beta libraries. TCRdb processed the multiplex PCR reads anew with MiXCR; each CDR3 protein has one entry. Found here are roughly 420,000 distinct CDR3 sequences, over 15% of them singletons; the top ten hold about 23%. The sample's time point: newly diagnosed GD, antithyroid drugs for less than 3 months. The TCR library was prepared using RNA isolated from PBMCs. The sample was also reused in another study, on T cells in Graves' hyperthyroidism and ophthalmopathy.

Sample: peripheral blood mononuclear cells (PBMCs), taken at new diagnosis, from a patient treated with antithyroid drugs. Receptors originate from a woman between 18 and 30 years old with Graves disease.

This clonotype was observed many times. The genes are TRBV12-3 or TRBV12-4 and TRBJ1-3; D is unclear. The CDR3 is 12 residues long. V was cut by 8 bases and J by 4 bases, with 9 bases left in between. In DNA form, the CDR3 reads TGTGCCAGCCGTATTCCGGGAAACACCATATATTTT. Translating gives CASRIPGNTIYF.

This clonotype came up many times. The CDR3 DNA is TGTGCCAGCAGTTTTAGCGGATCACTGACAGATACGCAGTATTTT. It codes for CASSFSGSLTDTQYF. V is TRBV27 and J is TRBJ2-3; D may be TRBD2 (6 bases). Trimming removed 3 bases from V and 3 bases from J, with 13 bases in between. This CDR3 has 15 residues. The germline gives CDR1 MNHEY, CDR2 SMNVEV (reference sequence).

This clonotype was observed many times. The genes are TRBV7-3 and TRBJ2-1; TRBD1 agrees at 8 bases. Germline CDR1 SGHTA, CDR2 FQGTGA. The V and J ends lost 5 bases and 2 bases, in that order; junction bases with no gene match: 5. The CDR3 covers 15 residues. CDR3: CASSATGGAYNEQFF. CDR3 DNA sequence: TGTGCCAGCAGCGCCACAGGGGGAGCCTACAATGAGCAGTTCTTC.

This clonotype was seen at least ten times. The CDR3 region is CASSLALLAGEREQYF. DNA for the CDR3: TGTGCCAGCAGCTTAGCTTTACTAGCGGGAGAGCGCGAGCAGTACTTC. The rearrangement uses TRBV11-2 and TRBJ2-7; 11 positions agree with TRBD2. Germline-derived CDR1 and CDR2 are SGHAT and FQNNGV. This CDR3 region has 16 residues. V was clipped by 1 base and J by 6 bases; unmatched bases: 8.

The chain joins TRBV5-1 to TRBJ2-7; weak D call: TRBD1 (5 bases). This CDR3 spans 14 amino acids. Trimming took off 2 bases at V and 1 base at J, with 10 bases between the two ends. Germline V gene data show CDR1 as SGHRS and CDR2 as YFSETQ. The CDR3 here is CASSFQGKSYEQYF. CDR3 coding DNA: TGCGCCAGCAGCTTCCAGGGAAAATCCTACGAGCAGTACTTC.

The chain uses TRBV10-3 and TRBJ1-1; D is perhaps TRBD1 (5 bases). V lost 7 bases and J lost 4, with 13 bases in between. This CDR3 contains 13 residues. The V gene's germline CDR1 is ENHRY and CDR2 SYGVKD. CDR3 nucleotide sequence: TGTGCCATCAAGCAGGGAGAGGGCACTGAAGCTTTCTTT. It translates to CAIKQGEGTEAFF.

This clonotype was recorded many times. The J gene is TRBJ2-1, the V gene TRBV6-2 or TRBV6-3; D unclear. The ends were cut back, 6 bases at V and 8 bases at J, with 11 bases in the middle. This CDR3 has 12 residues. Germline V gene sequence: CDR1 MNHEY, CDR2 SVGEGT. The CDR3 DNA reads TGTGCCAGCAGCGAAGATGGGTATGAGCAGTTCTTC. Protein: CASSEDGYEQFF.

The sample holds a few counts of this clonotype. Germline is not matched at one junction end, which may reflect a read error. J is TRBJ2-5 and V is TRBV7-7, with D unclear. Germline V gene sequence: CDR1 SSHAT, CDR2 FNYEAQ (reference sequence). This CDR3 comprises 13 residues. CDR3 sequence: CASSLNSEETQYF. In nucleotides, the CDR3 is TGTGCTAGCAGCTTAAACTCTGAGGAGACCCAGTACTTC. The variable domain in full, with the rest retrieved from reference TRBV7-7 and TRBJ2-5, is GAGVSQSPRYKVTKRGQDVTLRCDPISSHATLYWYQQALGQGPEFLTYFNYEAQPDKSGLPSDRFSAERPEGSISTLTIQRTEQRDSAMYRCASSLNSEETQYFGPGTRLLVL.

This clonotype was counted a single time. This may come from a read error, since a much larger clone is one base off. The V gene is TRBV30, the J gene TRBJ2-1; 10 bases map to TRBD1. Germline V gives CDR1 GTSNPN, CDR2 SVGIG (reference sequence). This CDR3 is 14 amino acids long. This CDR3 is CAVRDRGVSYEQFF. CDR3 DNA sequence: TGTGCGGTCCGGGACAGGGGCGTTTCCTACGAGCAGTTCTTC.

Worth noting for this clonotype: One end of the junction fails to match germline, which may point to a read error. V and J are TRBV20-1 and TRBJ1-1; no reliable D call. This CDR3 comprises 15 residues. CDR1 and CDR2 (germline): DFQATT, SNEGSKA (reference sequence). The CDR3 DNA reads as TGCAGTGCTAGAGATCCGGCGCGGGTGAACACTGAAGCTTCCTTT. As protein: CSARDPARVNTEASF.

The chain recombines TRBV3-1 with TRBJ2-3, with D perhaps TRBD1 or TRBD2 (5 bases each). Germline V gene lookup returns CDR1 LGHDT and CDR2 YNNKEL (reference sequence). V lost 5 bases and J 6 bases, leaving 18 bases between the germline ends. This CDR3 contains 15 residues. Here the CDR3 DNA reads TGTGCCAGCAGCTCAACGGGGTACGGGACGGATACGCAGTATTTT. Translating gives CASSSTGYGTDTQYF.

The V call is TRBV6-1, the J call TRBJ2-5, with D unclear. This CDR3 contains 14 residues. Germline V gene lookup returns CDR1 MNHNS and CDR2 SASEGT. V lost 6 bases and J lost 2, with 13 bases in between. CDR3 DNA sequence: TGTGCCAGCAGCCCCCTGGTGAAACAAGAGACCCAGTACTTC. It specifies CASSPLVKQETQYF.

The J gene is TRBJ1-5, the V gene TRBV6-1; D is possibly TRBD1 (5 bases). The length of the CDR3 is 12 residues. V was cut by 5 bases and J by 7 bases, with 9 bases left in between. Germline values: CDR1 MNHNS, CDR2 SASEGT. The CDR3 nucleotides are TGTGCCAGCAGTCAGGGCGGGCAGCCCCAGCATTTT. Translating it yields CASSQGGQPQHF.

A few counts support this clonotype. This rearrangement joins TRBV30 to TRBJ1-4; possibly TRBD1 for D (5 bases). CDR3 size: 13 residues. Trimming cost V 8 bases and J 3 bases, with 13 bases left between them. Germline lookup yields CDR1 GTSNPN and CDR2 SVGIG (reference sequence). Written as DNA, the CDR3 is TGTGCCGTAAAAGGGGACCCTAATGAAAAACTGTTTTTT. Its translation is CAVKGDPNEKLFF.

The sample holds many counts of this clonotype. V and J are TRBV12-3 or TRBV12-4 and TRBJ2-1; possibly TRBD2 for D (6 bases). The V gene lost 6 bases and the J gene lost 0 bases, with 18 bases spanning the gap. There are 17 residues in the CDR3. The DNA for the CDR3 is TGTGCCAGCAGCTCGCGGGGCAGATCCAGCTCCTACAATGAGCAGTTCTTC. Encoded protein: CASSSRGRSSSYNEQFF.

There are a few counts of this clonotype. The chain carries TRBV20-1 and TRBJ2-7, with 15 bases fitting TRBD2. V gave up 3 bases and J gave up 6 bases; unmatched junction bases: 3. The CDR3 length is 14 residues. Looked up from germline, CDR1 is DFQATT and CDR2 is SNEGSKA (reference sequence). The CDR3 reads CSASRTSGRAEQYF. DNA of the CDR3: TGCAGTGCTAGCCGGACTAGCGGGAGGGCCGAGCAGTACTTC.

This clonotype was detected many times. The J gene is TRBJ2-3, the V gene TRBV6-1; 13 bases match TRBD2. Germline values: CDR1 MNHNS, CDR2 SASEGT. CDR3 length: 15 amino acids. After removal of 4 bases from V and 6 bases from J, the junction contained 4 bases not matched to a gene. The CDR3 region has the DNA TGTGCCAGCAGTGGACTAGCGGGAGGTTTGGATACGCAGTATTTT. Translated, it gives CASSGLAGGLDTQYF.

Concerning this clonotype itself: A much larger clone differs by one base, so this may be a read error. The rearrangement links TRBV3-1 to TRBJ2-7; a possible D gene is TRBD1 (6 bases). CDR1 LGHDT and CDR2 YNNKEL come from the germline V gene (reference sequence). This CDR3 spans 15 amino acids. The CDR3 DNA reads as TGTGCCAGCAGCCAAGATCAGGGGCACCACTACGAGCACTACTTC. Residues: CASSQDQGHHYEHYF.

The V and J genes are TRBV5-5 and TRBJ2-1; 13 bases are a match to TRBD2. Germline V lookup: CDR1 SGHKS, CDR2 YYEKEE (reference sequence). J gave up 5 bases and V 4 bases, and 6 bases lay outside the gene matches. The CDR3 has 16 amino acids. CDR3: CASSPRTSGSDNEQFF. The DNA for the CDR3 is TGTGCCAGCAGCCCACGGACTAGCGGGAGTGACAATGAGCAGTTCTTC. Using reference TRBV5-5 and TRBJ2-1 for the parts outside the CDR3, the full variable domain is DAGVTQSPTHLIKTRGQQVTLRCSPISGHKSVSWYQQVLGQGPQFIFQYYEKEERGRGNFPDRFSARQFPNYSSELNVNALLLGDSALYLCASSPRTSGSDNEQFFGPGTRLTVL.

V is TRBV5-1 and J is TRBJ2-7, with 8 bases lining up with TRBD1. From germline, CDR1 is SGHRS and CDR2 YFSETQ. The CDR3 contains 14 residues. The V and J ends lost 4 bases and 4 bases, in that order; junction bases with no gene match: 7. CDR3 loop: CASSMDRVGYEQYF. CDR3 bases: TGCGCCAGCAGCATGGACAGGGTCGGGTACGAGCAGTACTTC. The entire variable domain, with the rest obtained from reference TRBV5-1 and TRBJ2-7, is as follows: KAGVTQTPRYLIKTRGQQVTLSCSPISGHRSVSWYQQTPGQGLQFLFEYFSETQRNKGNFPGRFSGRQFSNSRSEMNVSTLELGDSALYLCASSMDRVGYEQYFGPGTRLTVT.

The J gene is TRBJ1-1, the V gene TRBV20-1; D remains unclear. Trimming removed 3 bases at V and 0 bases at J, with 8 bases between. Germline assignment: CDR1 DFQATT and CDR2 SNEGSKA (reference sequence). The CDR3 extends over 13 amino acids. CDR3 in amino acids: CSASGQVNTEAFF. The CDR3 DNA sequence: TGCAGTGCTAGTGGCCAGGTGAACACTGAAGCTTTCTTT.